The entry below gives a single T cell receptor beta chain sequence along with its context. Its target is not known. cDNA libraries for TCR beta contained unique molecular identifiers. TCRdb analysed the PCR reads with MiXCR anew, one entry per CDR3 protein. The table lists fewer than 850,000 distinct CDR3 sequences, 30% of them singletons. The CDR3 contains 17 residues. Trimming took 4 bases from V and 5 from J, leaving 26 bases between them. Per germline, CDR1 DFQATT and CDR2 SNEGSKA (reference sequence). The data belong to a study of post-analysis software for immune sequencing data. Background on the study: Relapsing-remitting, secondary progressive and progressive-relapsing forms made up the multiple sclerosis disease courses. Whole-study results and caveats: Comparison with controls showed significantly lower normalized Chao1 diversity in multiple sclerosis patients. Included in a set of roughly 5 TRBV segments more frequent in patients than controls were TRBV5-6, TRBV5-1 and TRBV20-1.

The J gene is TRBJ1-2, the V gene TRBV20-1; D call uncertain. This receptor was taken from a girl aged 10 to 17 with multiple sclerosis. Sample: blood. CDR3 in DNA: TGCAGTGCTACACCCATAGAGGTTGTCGCTCTGGGGTATGGCTACACCTTC. Its protein is CSATPIEVVALGYGYTF.